This T cell receptor (beta chain) was sequenced for a study of T cell repertoires in ileal Crohn's disease. Study results and caveats: High-frequency clones were more common in sorted CD8 than CD4 cells.

Each sample's TCRB immunosequencing used around 0.5 micrograms of biopsy DNA. Generated by immunoSEQ multiplex PCR, the TCRdb table keeps only in-frame clones and is missing some. This table has a few thousand clones, about 80% appearing once. The germline V gene encodes CDR1 SGHTA and CDR2 FQGNSA. Trimming took 4 bases from V and 6 from J, leaving 10 bases between them. The CDR3 has 12 amino acids. Concerning this clone itself: Its antigen is undetermined.

The receptor comes from an adult with Crohn's disease. The specimen was ileal tissue. The rearrangement uses TRBV7-2 and TRBJ2-7; D remains ambiguous. The CDR3 here is CASSSDSREQYF. CDR3 coding DNA: TGTGCCAGCAGCTCCGACTCCCGCGAGCAGTACTTC.